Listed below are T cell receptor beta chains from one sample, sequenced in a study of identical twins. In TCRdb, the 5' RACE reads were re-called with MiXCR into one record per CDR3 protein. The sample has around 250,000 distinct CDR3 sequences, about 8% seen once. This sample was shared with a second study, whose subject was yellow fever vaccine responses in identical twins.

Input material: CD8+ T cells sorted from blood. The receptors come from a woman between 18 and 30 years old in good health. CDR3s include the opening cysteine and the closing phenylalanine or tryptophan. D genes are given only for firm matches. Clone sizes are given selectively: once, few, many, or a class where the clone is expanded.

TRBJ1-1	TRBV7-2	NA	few	TGTGCCAGCAGCTTGGTCCCAGCGAACACTGAAGCTTTCTTT	CASSLVPANTEAFF
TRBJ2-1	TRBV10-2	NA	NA	TGCGCCAGCAGTGCTCAGGGTTCGGGCTCCTACAATGAGCAGTTCTTC	CASSAQGSGSYNEQFF
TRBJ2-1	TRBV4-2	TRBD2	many	TGTGCCAGCAGCCACCAGACTAGCGGGGCTTACAATGAGCAGTTCTTC	CASSHQTSGAYNEQFF
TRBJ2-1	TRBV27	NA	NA	TGTACCAGCAGTTCACGGGGGCTTCGGGGCGATGAGCAGTTCTTC	CTSSSRGLRGDEQFF
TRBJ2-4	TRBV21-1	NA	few	TGTGCCAGCAGCAAAGGGCCTGGGTGCCCAGCCCTTGGCATTCAGTACTTC	CASSKGPGCPALGIQYF
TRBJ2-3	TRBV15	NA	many	TGTGCCACCAGCCCCCTTGGGGACACATGGCCAGATACGCAGTATTTT	CATSPLGDTWPDTQYF
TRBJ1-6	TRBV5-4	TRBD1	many	TGTGCCAGCAGCTTTGGGACAGGGAATTCACCCCTCCACTTT	CASSFGTGNSPLHF
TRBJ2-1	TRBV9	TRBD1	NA	TGTGCCAGCAGCGTAGGTCAGGGGGCTTCCTACAATGAGCAGTTCTTC	CASSVGQGASYNEQFF
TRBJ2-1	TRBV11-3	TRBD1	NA	TGTGCCAGCAGCTCACGGACAGGGGTATACGACAATGAGCAGTTCTTC	CASSSRTGVYDNEQFF
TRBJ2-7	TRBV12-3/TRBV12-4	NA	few	TGTGCCAGCAGTTCGGCTGCCGTTGAGCAGTACTTC	CASSSAAVEQYF
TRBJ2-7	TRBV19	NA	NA	TGTGCCAGTAGTATGGAGGGCTCCTACGAGCAGTACTTC	CASSMEGSYEQYF
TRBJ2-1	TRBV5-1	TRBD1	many	TGCGCCAGCAGCGTGGGACAGGGGGCCCTCGATGAGCAGTTCTTC	CASSVGQGALDEQFF
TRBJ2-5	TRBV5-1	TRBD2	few	TGCGCCAGCAGCTTGGCCGAGCGGGAGTCCCCCAAAGAGACCCAGTACTTC	CASSLAERESPKETQYF
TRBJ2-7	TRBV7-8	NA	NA	TGTGCCAGCAGCTTAGCGCGGAGCGCCTACGAGCAGTACTTC	CASSLARSAYEQYF
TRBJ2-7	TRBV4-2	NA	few	TGTGCCAGCAGCCAAGATTCGTCCGATACCTACGAGCAGTACTTC	CASSQDSSDTYEQYF
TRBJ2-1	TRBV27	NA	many	TGTGCCAGCTCTATCTCGGCCCTAAATGAGCAGTTCTTC	CASSISALNEQFF
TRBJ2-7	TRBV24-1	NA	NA	TGTGCCACCAGTGATTGGTGGTACCGACAGACCTACGAGCAGTACTTC	CATSDWWYRQTYEQYF
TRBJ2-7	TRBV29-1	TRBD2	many	TGCAGCGTGACTAGCGGCTACGAGCAGTACTTC	CSVTSGYEQYF
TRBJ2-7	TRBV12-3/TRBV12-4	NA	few	TGTGCCAGCAGTGGGGAGTCGAGGGAAAGGGCCTACGAGCAGTACTTC	CASSGESRERAYEQYF
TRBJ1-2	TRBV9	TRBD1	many	TGTGCCAGCAGCGTAGAGGGACAGGGGGCGTATGGCTACACCTTC	CASSVEGQGAYGYTF
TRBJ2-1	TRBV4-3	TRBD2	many	TGCGCCAGCAGTACAGGGACTAGCAATGAGCAGTTCTTC	CASSTGTSNEQFF
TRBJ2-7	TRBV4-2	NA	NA	TGTGCCAGCAGCCAGGGGTCTCAAGGCTACGAGCAGTACTTC	CASSQGSQGYEQYF
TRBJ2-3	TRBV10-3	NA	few	TGTGCCACCGGGAGCAGGGGGGGCACAGATACGCAGTATTTT	CATGSRGGTDTQYF
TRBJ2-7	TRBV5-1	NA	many	TGCGCCAGCAGCTTAGAAAACACGGTTTCCTACGAGCAGTACTTC	CASSLENTVSYEQYF
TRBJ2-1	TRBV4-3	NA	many	TGCGCCAGCAGCCAAGGTGGAGCGACTTACAATGAGCAGTTCTTC	CASSQGGATYNEQFF
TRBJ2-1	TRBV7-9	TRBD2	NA	TGTGCCAGCAGCTCGGTAGCGGGAGGGCCTAATGAGCAGTTCTTC	CASSSVAGGPNEQFF
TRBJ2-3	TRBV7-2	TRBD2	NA	TGTGCCAGCAGCTTAGTAGCGGGTACGCAGTATTTT	CASSLVAGTQYF
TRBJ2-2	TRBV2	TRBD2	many	TGTGCCAGCAAACTAGCGGGGGGATACGCCGGGGAGCTGTTTTTT	CASKLAGGYAGELFF
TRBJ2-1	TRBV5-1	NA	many	TGCGCCAGCAGCTTGGATAGGGGAGGAAGCTCCTACAATGAGCAGTTCTTC	CASSLDRGGSSYNEQFF